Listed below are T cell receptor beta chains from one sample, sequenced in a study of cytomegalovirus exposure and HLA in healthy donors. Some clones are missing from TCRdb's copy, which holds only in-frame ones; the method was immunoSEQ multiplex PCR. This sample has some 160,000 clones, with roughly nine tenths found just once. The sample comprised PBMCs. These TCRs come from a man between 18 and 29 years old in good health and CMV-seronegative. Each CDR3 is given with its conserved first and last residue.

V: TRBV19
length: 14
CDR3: CASARGGGRDTQYF

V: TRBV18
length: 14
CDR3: CASSPRGQGSEAFF

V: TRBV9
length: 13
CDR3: CASSGLAADTQYF

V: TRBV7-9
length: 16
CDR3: CASSAPGGGESYEQYF

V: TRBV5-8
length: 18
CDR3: CASSLSGLAGGPPNEQFF

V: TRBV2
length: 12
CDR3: CASRFGGSEQYF

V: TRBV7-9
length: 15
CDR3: CASSLATGATDTQYF

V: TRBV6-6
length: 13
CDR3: CASSTGQYNEQFF

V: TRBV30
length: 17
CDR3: CAWNPRLQGASNEKLFF

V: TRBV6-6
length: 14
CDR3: CASSVDRQNYGYTF

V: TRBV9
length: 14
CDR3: CASSVASGNYGYTF

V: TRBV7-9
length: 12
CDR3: CASSFDFYGYTF

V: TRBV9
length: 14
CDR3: CASSVGTTNEKLFF

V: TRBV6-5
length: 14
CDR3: CASSLGQGQETQYF

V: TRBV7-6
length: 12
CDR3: CASSRRGETQYF

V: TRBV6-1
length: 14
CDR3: CASRRQGTHTEAFF

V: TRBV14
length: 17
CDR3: CASSQDVAGGRQRTQYF

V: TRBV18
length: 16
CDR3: CASSPQGALMNTEAFF

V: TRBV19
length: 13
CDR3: CASSISGRDEQFF

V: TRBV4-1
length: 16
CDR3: CASSPRTSGGLETQYF

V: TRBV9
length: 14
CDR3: CASSFTTRSGEQFF

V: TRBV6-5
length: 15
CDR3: CASSYRRGAPEPQHF

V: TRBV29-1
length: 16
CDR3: CSVVPGTGDQNYGYTF

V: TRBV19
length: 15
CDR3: CASSIRPATNEKLFF

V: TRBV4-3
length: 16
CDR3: CASSQRGTGPKSAQYF

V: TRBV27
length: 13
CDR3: CASKRGEQETQYF

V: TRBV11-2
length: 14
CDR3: CASSPQGFAGELFF

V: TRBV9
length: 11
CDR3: CASSDRGQAFF

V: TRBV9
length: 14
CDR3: CASSVLAGTGELFF

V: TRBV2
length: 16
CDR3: CASSEVRTGATGELFF

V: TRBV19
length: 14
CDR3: CASRIRDRYNEQFF

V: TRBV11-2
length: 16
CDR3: CASRRLAGPSTDTQYF

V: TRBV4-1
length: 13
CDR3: CASSQEAGIGYTF

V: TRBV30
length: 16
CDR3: CAWSPWDSFSGNTIYF

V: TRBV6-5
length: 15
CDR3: CASSYAGVWANEQYF

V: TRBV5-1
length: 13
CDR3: CASSLHEGTEAFF

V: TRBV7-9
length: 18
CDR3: CASSLIKAGARGAYEQYF

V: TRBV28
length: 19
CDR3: CASSLISGTGRSTSYEQYF

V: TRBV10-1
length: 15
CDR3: CASSDKTSGYNEQFF

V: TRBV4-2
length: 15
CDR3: CASSPRTGGDYEQYF

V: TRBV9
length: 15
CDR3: CASSATGTGNTEAFF

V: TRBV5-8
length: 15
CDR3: CASSLGHLPNYGYTF

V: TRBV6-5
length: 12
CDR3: CASSFFGDTQYF

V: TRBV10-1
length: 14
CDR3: CASSDGSSGNTIYF

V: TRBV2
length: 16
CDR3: CASSVGTSGARETQYF

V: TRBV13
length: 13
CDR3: CASSTTSDTEQFF

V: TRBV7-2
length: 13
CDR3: CASSPGMGETQYF

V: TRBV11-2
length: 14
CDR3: CASSFPRYTDTQYF

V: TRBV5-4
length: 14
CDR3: CASSPGQGVGEQFF

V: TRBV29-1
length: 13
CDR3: CSVEWASRYGYTF

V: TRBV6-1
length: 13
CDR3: CASSDRYQETQYF

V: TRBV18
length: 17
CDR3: CASSPPVGQGAYYGYTF

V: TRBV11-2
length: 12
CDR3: CASSFDRYTQYF

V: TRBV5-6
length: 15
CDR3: CASSLVDRDHSEAFF

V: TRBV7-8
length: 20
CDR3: CASSFAKGVSWVSGANVLTF

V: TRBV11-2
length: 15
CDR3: CASSLFLQGNTEAFF

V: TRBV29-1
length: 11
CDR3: CSVRQGGGYTF

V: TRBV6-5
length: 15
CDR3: CASSYSTGYNSPLHF

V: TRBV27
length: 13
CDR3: CASSFRRNTEAFF

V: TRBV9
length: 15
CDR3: CASSVESRGSFGYTF